The rows below give T cell receptor beta chains drawn from one sample of a study of cytomegalovirus exposure and HLA in healthy donors. The table came from immunoSEQ multiplex PCR; TCRdb's copy has only in-frame clones and leaves some out. The sample includes 120,000 or so clones, around 80% of them seen just once. The sample consisted of PBMCs. The receptors stem from a man aged 50-60 years in good health and CMV-seronegative. The CDR3 runs from the conserved cysteine through the conserved F or W. D genes are given only for firm matches. Expanded clones are given a class, and other clones once, few, many or no size at all.

length | size | D | J | V | CDR3 | DNA
12 | - | - | TRBJ2-7 | TRBV13 | CASSKQGYEQYF | TGTGCCAGCAGCAAACAGGGATACGAGCAGTACTTC
18 | few | - | TRBJ1-3 | TRBV7-9 | CASSLSSLGQLSGNTIYF | TGTGCCAGCAGCTTGAGTAGTCTCGGACAGCTCTCTGGAAACACCATATATTTT
18 | - | TRBD2 | TRBJ2-2 | TRBV28 | CASSLFITSGRDTGELFF | TGTGCCAGCAGTTTATTTATTACTAGCGGGAGGGACACCGGGGAGCTGTTTTTT
13 | few | TRBD1 | TRBJ1-1 | TRBV19 | CASRPDRELEAFF | TGTGCCAGTAGACCGGACAGGGAGCTTGAAGCTTTCTTT
16 | - | TRBD1 | TRBJ1-6 | TRBV7-8 | CASSPPAGGRGSPLHF | TGTGCCAGCAGCCCACCCGCAGGGGGCCGGGGTTCACCCCTCCACTTT
16 | - | - | TRBJ1-1 | TRBV28 | CALGDLGRAMNTEAFF | TGTGCCCTAGGCGACCTAGGCAGAGCCATGAACACTGAAGCTTTCTTT
13 | - | - | TRBJ2-7 | TRBV4-2 | CASSRGDGGEQYF | TGTGCCAGCAGCCGGGGGGACGGGGGCGAGCAGTACTTC
15 | - | - | TRBJ1-6 | TRBV5-4 | CASSLNIRGDSPLHF | TGTGCCAGCAGCTTGAATATCAGGGGAGATTCACCCCTCCACTTT
16 | - | TRBD2 | TRBJ2-1 | TRBV7-9 | CASSLASSGRDNEQFF | TGTGCCAGCAGCTTAGCGTCCAGCGGGAGGGACAATGAGCAGTTCTTC
21 | few | - | TRBJ2-1 | TRBV7-3 | CASSPSRDSSGAAPQINEQFF | TGTGCCAGCAGCCCGTCCCGGGACAGCTCGGGGGCCGCACCTCAAATCAATGAGCAGTTCTTC
15 | - | - | TRBJ1-1 | TRBV5-1 | CASSTWTANSWEAFF | TGCGCCAGCAGCACCTGGACAGCCAATTCCTGGGAAGCTTTCTTT
13 | - | - | TRBJ2-7 | TRBV19 | CASSKGHVGEQYF | TGTGCCAGTAGTAAGGGACATGTTGGCGAGCAGTACTTC
14 | - | - | TRBJ2-7 | TRBV6-5 | CASSYSRIPYEQYF | TGTGCCAGCAGTTACTCCAGGATACCCTACGAGCAGTACTTC
12 | - | - | TRBJ2-5 | TRBV6-5 | CASRRGQETQYF | TGTGCCAGCAGGCGGGGACAAGAGACCCAGTACTTC
14 | - | TRBD2 | TRBJ2-7 | TRBV7-8 | CASSASGRSHEQYF | TGTGCCAGCAGCGCGAGCGGGAGATCCCACGAGCAGTACTTC
17 | - | TRBD1 | TRBJ1-2 | TRBV27 | CASSLLRQGGRAHGYTF | TGTGCCAGCAGTTTACTAAGACAGGGGGGAAGGGCCCATGGCTACACCTTC
13 | few | - | TRBJ2-7 | TRBV6-6 | CASSISTEYEQYF | TGTGCCAGCAGTATAAGTACAGAGTACGAGCAGTACTTC
15 | - | - | TRBJ2-5 | TRBV5-4 | CASSSPVGGQETQYF | TGTGCCAGCAGCTCCCCGGTGGGGGGACAGGAGACCCAGTACTTC
17 | - | TRBD1 | TRBJ1-5 | TRBV18 | CASSPEQTGVGNQPQHF | TGTGCCAGCTCACCCGAACAGACAGGGGTCGGCAATCAGCCCCAGCATTTT
15 | - | TRBD1 | TRBJ1-6 | TRBV6-1 | CASGGGRGRTGPLHF | TGTGCCAGCGGAGGTGGCAGGGGGCGGACGGGACCCCTCCACTTT
17 | - | TRBD2 | TRBJ2-5 | TRBV5-1 | CASSSGASGTRQETQYF | TGCGCCAGCAGCTCCGGTGCTAGCGGGACGAGACAAGAGACCCAGTACTTC
13 | - | TRBD1 | TRBJ1-1 | TRBV6-5 | CASRKGGSPQAFF | TGTGCCAGCAGAAAAGGGGGCAGTCCCCAAGCTTTCTTT
16 | - | TRBD1 | TRBJ2-3 | TRBV2 | CASSAGTGYPADTQYF | TGTGCCAGCAGTGCCGGGACAGGGTATCCGGCAGATACGCAGTATTTT
12 | - | - | TRBJ1-3 | TRBV30 | CASHLSGNTIYF | TGTGCATCACACCTCTCTGGAAACACCATATATTTT
16 | - | - | TRBJ2-2 | TRBV11-3 | CASSPSGTANTGELFF | TGTGCCAGCAGCCCATCCGGGACTGCTAACACCGGGGAGCTGTTTTTT
16 | - | TRBD1 | TRBJ1-5 | TRBV25-1 | CASSESDREVGWPQHF | TGTGCCAGCAGTGAATCGGACAGGGAGGTTGGGTGGCCCCAGCATTTT
13 | - | TRBD2 | TRBJ2-3 | TRBV4-1 | CASGLAGTDTQYF | TGCGCCAGCGGACTAGCGGGCACAGATACGCAGTATTTT
14 | once | - | TRBJ2-2 | TRBV7-2 | CASSPDTNTGELFF | TGTGCCAGCAGCCCAGACACGAACACCGGGGAGCTGTTTTTT
17 | few | TRBD1 | TRBJ1-4 | TRBV5-6 | CASSLGTGWLTNEKLFF | TGTGCCAGCAGCTTGGGGACAGGGTGGTTGACTAATGAAAAACTGTTTTTT
16 | once | TRBD2 | TRBJ2-1 | TRBV2 | CASRPLASGGYNEQFF | TGTGCCAGCAGGCCCCTAGCTAGCGGGGGTTACAATGAGCAGTTCTTC
15 | - | - | TRBJ2-1 | TRBV19 | CASSQGNRAGNEQFF | TGTGCCAGTAGTCAGGGGAACAGGGCGGGCAATGAGCAGTTCTTC
14 | - | - | TRBJ1-5 | TRBV18 | CASSPLRGNQPQHF | TGTGCCAGCTCACCACTCAGAGGGAATCAGCCCCAGCATTTT
14 | - | TRBD1 | TRBJ2-3 | TRBV7-3 | CASSRGQGSNTQYF | TGTGCCAGCAGCCGGGGACAGGGGTCAAATACGCAGTATTTT
14 | - | TRBD2 | TRBJ2-5 | TRBV19 | CASSLSGGAGHQYF | TGTGCCAGTAGTCTTAGCGGGGGGGCCGGTCATCAGTACTTC
16 | - | TRBD2 | TRBJ2-2 | TRBV5-1 | CASSRLAGANTGELFF | TGCGCCAGCAGCAGGCTAGCGGGAGCGAACACCGGGGAGCTGTTTTTT
13 | - | - | TRBJ1-1 | TRBV5-1 | CASSLAGVTEAFF | TGCGCCAGCAGCTTGGCAGGGGTAACTGAAGCTTTCTTT
15 | few | TRBD1 | TRBJ1-5 | TRBV6-5 | CASRHQGDSNQPQHF | TGTGCCAGCAGGCACCAGGGGGATAGCAATCAGCCCCAGCATTTT
14 | - | - | TRBJ1-2 | TRBV28 | CASSSKQGFYGYTF | TGTGCCAGCAGTTCTAAACAGGGCTTCTATGGCTACACCTTC
15 | - | TRBD1 | TRBJ2-4 | TRBV10-3 | CAISESQDRGDIQYF | TGTGCCATCAGTGAGTCCCAGGACAGGGGGGACATTCAGTACTTC
14 | - | - | TRBJ1-5 | TRBV7-9 | CASTPQGGNQPQHF | TGTGCCAGCACCCCACAGGGCGGCAATCAGCCCCAGCATTTT
14 | - | TRBD1 | TRBJ1-2 | TRBV11-2 | CASSFDRAVSGYTF | TGTGCCAGCAGCTTTGACAGGGCGGTCTCTGGCTACACCTTC
14 | - | - | TRBJ1-1 | TRBV2 | CARQPGHLNTEAFF | TGTGCCAGGCAACCGGGACACTTGAACACTGAAGCTTTCTTT
15 | - | - | TRBJ2-5 | TRBV5-1 | CASSETHSYQETQYF | TGCGCCAGCAGCGAGACCCACAGCTACCAAGAGACCCAGTACTTC
12 | - | - | TRBJ2-7 | TRBV4-1 | CASSQDSYEQYF | TGCGCCAGCAGCCAAGACAGTTACGAGCAGTACTTC
13 | - | - | TRBJ2-2 | TRBV7-2 | CASSQTMTGELFF | TGTGCCAGCAGCCAGACTATGACCGGGGAGCTGTTTTTT
14 | - | TRBD1 | TRBJ2-7 | TRBV30 | CAWSPKRDSYEQYF | TGTGCCTGGAGTCCGAAGAGGGACAGCTACGAGCAGTACTTC
13 | - | - | TRBJ2-7 | TRBV7-2 | CASSFPLSYEQYF | TGTGCCAGCAGCTTCCCTCTTTCCTACGAGCAGTACTTC
15 | few | TRBD2 | TRBJ2-2 | TRBV18 | CASSRPGGNTGELFF | TGTGCCAGCTCACGCCCGGGGGGGAACACCGGGGAGCTGTTTTTT